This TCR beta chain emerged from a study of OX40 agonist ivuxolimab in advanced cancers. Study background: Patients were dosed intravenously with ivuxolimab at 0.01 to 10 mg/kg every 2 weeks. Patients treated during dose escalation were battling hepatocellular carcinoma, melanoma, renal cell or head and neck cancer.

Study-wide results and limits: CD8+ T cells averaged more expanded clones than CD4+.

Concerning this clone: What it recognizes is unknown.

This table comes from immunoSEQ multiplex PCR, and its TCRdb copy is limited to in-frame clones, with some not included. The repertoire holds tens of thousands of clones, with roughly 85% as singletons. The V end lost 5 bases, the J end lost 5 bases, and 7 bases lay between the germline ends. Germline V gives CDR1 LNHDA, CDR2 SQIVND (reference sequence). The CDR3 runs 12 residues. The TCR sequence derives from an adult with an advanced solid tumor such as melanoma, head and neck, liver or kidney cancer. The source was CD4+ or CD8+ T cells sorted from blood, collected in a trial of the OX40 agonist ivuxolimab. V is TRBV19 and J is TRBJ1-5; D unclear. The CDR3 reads CASSRLDQPQHF. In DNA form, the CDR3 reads TGTGCCAGTAGTCGGCTAGATCAGCCCCAGCATTTT.